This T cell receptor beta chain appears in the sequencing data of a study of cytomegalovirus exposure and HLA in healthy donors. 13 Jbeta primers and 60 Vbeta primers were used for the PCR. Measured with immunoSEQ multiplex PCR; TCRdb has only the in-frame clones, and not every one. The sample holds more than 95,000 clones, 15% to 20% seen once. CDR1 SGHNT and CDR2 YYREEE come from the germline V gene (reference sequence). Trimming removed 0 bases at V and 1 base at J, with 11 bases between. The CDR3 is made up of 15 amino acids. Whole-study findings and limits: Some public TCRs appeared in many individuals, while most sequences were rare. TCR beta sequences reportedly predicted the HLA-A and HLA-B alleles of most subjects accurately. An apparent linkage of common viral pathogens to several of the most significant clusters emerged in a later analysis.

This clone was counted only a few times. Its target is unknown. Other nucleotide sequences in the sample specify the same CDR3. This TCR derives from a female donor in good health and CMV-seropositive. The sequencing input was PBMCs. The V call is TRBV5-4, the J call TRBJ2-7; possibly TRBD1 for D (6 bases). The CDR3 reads CASSLEGRGSYEQYF. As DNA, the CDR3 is TGTGCCAGCAGCTTGGAGGGCAGGGGTTCCTACGAGCAGTACTTC.